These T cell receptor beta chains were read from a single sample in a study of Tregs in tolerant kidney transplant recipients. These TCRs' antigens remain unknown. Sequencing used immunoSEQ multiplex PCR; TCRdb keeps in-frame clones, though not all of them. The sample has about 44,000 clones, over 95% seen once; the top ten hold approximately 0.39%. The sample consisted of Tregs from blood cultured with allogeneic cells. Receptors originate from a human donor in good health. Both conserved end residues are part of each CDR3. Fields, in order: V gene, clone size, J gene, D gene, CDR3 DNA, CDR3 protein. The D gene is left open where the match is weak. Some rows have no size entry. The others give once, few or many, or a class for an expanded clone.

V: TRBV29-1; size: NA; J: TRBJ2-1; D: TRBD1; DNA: TGCAGCGTTGAAGGTGACAGGGCTGACCACAATGAGCAGTTCTTC; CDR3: CSVEGDRADHNEQFF
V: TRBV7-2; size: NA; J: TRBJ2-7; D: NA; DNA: TGTGCCAGCAGCTTTCAGGTGAATTCCTACGAGCAGTACTTC; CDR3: CASSFQVNSYEQYF
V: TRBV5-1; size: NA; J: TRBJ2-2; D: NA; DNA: TGCGCCAGCAGTCTTTCAACAGGCCCCACCGGGGAGCTGTTTTTT; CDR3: CASSLSTGPTGELFF
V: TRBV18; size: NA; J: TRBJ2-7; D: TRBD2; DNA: TGTGCCAGCTCACCTGGACTAGCGGGAGAGTACGAGCAGTACTTC; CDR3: CASSPGLAGEYEQYF
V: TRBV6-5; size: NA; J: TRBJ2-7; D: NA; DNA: TGTGCCAGCAGACGCGTAGACAGTGCAGCCTACGAGCAGTACTTC; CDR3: CASRRVDSAAYEQYF
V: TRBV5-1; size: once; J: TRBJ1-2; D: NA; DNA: TGCGCCAGCAGCTTGGACAGTACTAACTATGGCTACACCTTC; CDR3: CASSLDSTNYGYTF
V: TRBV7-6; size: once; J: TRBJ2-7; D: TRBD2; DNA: TGTGCCAGCAGCTTAACTAGCGGGAGTTCCTACGAGCAGTACTTC; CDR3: CASSLTSGSSYEQYF
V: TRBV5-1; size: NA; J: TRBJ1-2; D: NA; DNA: TGCGCCAGCAGCTTGGCCAGGGGTTATGGCTACACCTTC; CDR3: CASSLARGYGYTF
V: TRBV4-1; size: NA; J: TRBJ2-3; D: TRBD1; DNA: TGCGCCAGCAGCCACCTCACAGGGGCCCGAACAGATACGCAGTATTTT; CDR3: CASSHLTGARTDTQYF
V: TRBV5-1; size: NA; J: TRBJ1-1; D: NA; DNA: TGCGCCAGCAGCTTGGTGTGGGGGGCAGGAACTGAAGCTTTCTTT; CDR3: CASSLVWGAGTEAFF
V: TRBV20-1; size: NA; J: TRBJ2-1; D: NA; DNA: TGCAGTGCTACTTATAATGAGCAGTTCTTC; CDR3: CSATYNEQFF
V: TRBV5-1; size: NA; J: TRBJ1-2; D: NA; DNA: TGCGCCAGCAGCTTGACATCCCTTCTCACTGCTAACTATGGCTACACCTTC; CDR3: CASSLTSLLTANYGYTF
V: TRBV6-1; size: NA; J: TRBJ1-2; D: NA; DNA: TGTGCCAGCAGTGACCCCAGGGGCGACTATGGCTACACCTTC; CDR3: CASSDPRGDYGYTF
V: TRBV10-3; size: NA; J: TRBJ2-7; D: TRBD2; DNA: TGTGCCACCCTCCGGGGTGCGGGAGGGGCCTACGAGCAGTACTTC; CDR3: CATLRGAGGAYEQYF
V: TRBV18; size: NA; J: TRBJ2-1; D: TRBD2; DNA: TGTGCCAGCTCACCACGGAAGCTAGCGGGAGGGCCGAATGAGCAGTTCTTC; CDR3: CASSPRKLAGGPNEQFF
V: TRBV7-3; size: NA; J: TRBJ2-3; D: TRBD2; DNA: TGTGCCAGCAGCTTATTACCCACTAGCGGGGGCACAGATACGCAGTATTTT; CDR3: CASSLLPTSGGTDTQYF
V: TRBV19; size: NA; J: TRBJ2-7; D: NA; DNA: TGTGCCAGTAGTATATGGAGTCAGGGCTCCTACGAGCAGTACTTC; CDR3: CASSIWSQGSYEQYF
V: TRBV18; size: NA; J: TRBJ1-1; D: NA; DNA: TGTGCCAGCTCACCACAATCGGGCAGTGTGAACACTGAAGCTTTCTTT; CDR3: CASSPQSGSVNTEAFF
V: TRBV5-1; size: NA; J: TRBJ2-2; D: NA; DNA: TGCGCCAGCAGCTTTTCACCAGAGTACACCGGGGAGCTGTTTTTT; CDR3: CASSFSPEYTGELFF
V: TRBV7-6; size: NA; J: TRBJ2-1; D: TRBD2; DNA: TGTGCCAGCAGCCCGGGACTAGCGCCCGTGTTCTTC; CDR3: CASSPGLAPVFF
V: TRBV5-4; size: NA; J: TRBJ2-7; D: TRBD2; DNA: TGTGCCAGCAGCTCCCTAGCGGGAGGGCACTACGAGCAGTACTTC; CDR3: CASSSLAGGHYEQYF
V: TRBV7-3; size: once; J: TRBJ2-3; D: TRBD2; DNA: TGTGCCAGCAGCTTATCCGCGGGGGGAAGCACAGATACGCAGTATTTT; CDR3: CASSLSAGGSTDTQYF
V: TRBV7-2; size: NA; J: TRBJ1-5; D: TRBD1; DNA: TGTGCCAGCAGCTTAGGTCCGGGACAGCGGCAGCCCCAGCATTTT; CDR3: CASSLGPGQRQPQHF
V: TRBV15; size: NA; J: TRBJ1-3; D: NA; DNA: TGTGCCACCAGCAGAGATGGGGCTGGAAACACCATATATTTT; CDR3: CATSRDGAGNTIYF
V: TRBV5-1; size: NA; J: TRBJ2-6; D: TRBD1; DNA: TGCGCCAGCAGCTTGGCTAGGAGTGGGACAGGGACGTTCTCTGGGGCCAACGTCCTGACTTTC; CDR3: CASSLARSGTGTFSGANVLTF
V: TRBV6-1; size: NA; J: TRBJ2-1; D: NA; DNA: TGTGCCAGCAGTGAAAGGCCGGGGATTTACAATGAGCAGTTCTTC; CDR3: CASSERPGIYNEQFF
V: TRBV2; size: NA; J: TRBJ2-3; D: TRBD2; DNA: TGTGCCAGCAGTTATGTCCCGGGACTAGCGGGGGGGCAGGGGGCCACAGATACGCAGTATTTT; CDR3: CASSYVPGLAGGQGATDTQYF